Listed below are T cell receptor beta chains from one sample, sequenced in a study of shared clonotypes between healthy human individuals. Sequencing used immunoSEQ multiplex PCR; TCRdb keeps in-frame clones, though not all of them. The table lists a few million clones, 90% to 95% of them singletons, with under 0.45% in the top ten. Sequenced input: naive CD4+ T cells from PBMCs. The receptors were gathered from a man aged 18 to 29 in good health. Some clones in this sample may be carry-over from other donors' samples. CDR3s include the opening cysteine and the closing phenylalanine or tryptophan. Each record gives: D gene, V gene, J gene, clone size, CDR3 protein, CDR3 DNA. A D gene is named only where the DNA matches it firmly. Only some rows state a clone size, as once, few, many or a class for expanded clones.

D gene: NA
V gene: TRBV20-1
J gene: TRBJ2-1
clone size: few
CDR3 protein: CSASYNEQFF
CDR3 DNA: TGCAGTGCTAGTTACAATGAGCAGTTCTTC

D gene: NA
V gene: TRBV9
J gene: TRBJ2-1
clone size: NA
CDR3 protein: CASSPRGGAYNEQFF
CDR3 DNA: TGTGCCAGCAGCCCCCGGGGCGGAGCGTACAATGAGCAGTTCTTC

D gene: NA
V gene: TRBV27
J gene: TRBJ2-7
clone size: NA
CDR3 protein: CASRAGHQYEQYF
CDR3 DNA: TGTGCCAGCAGGGCGGGACATCAGTACGAGCAGTACTTC

D gene: NA
V gene: TRBV2
J gene: TRBJ2-7
clone size: NA
CDR3 protein: CASSAYRSEQYF
CDR3 DNA: TGTGCCAGCAGCGCCTACAGGTCCGAGCAGTACTTC

D gene: NA
V gene: TRBV5-4
J gene: TRBJ1-2
clone size: once
CDR3 protein: CASSLVATDPTYGYTF
CDR3 DNA: TGTGCCAGCAGCTTGGTCGCGACAGATCCTACCTATGGCTACACCTTC

D gene: TRBD1
V gene: TRBV6-5
J gene: TRBJ1-4
clone size: few
CDR3 protein: CASSHGQGREKLFF
CDR3 DNA: TGTGCCAGCAGTCACGGACAGGGTCGTGAAAAACTGTTTTTT

D gene: NA
V gene: TRBV7-2
J gene: TRBJ1-4
clone size: NA
CDR3 protein: CASSSRTPAHPTNEKLFF
CDR3 DNA: TGTGCCAGCAGCTCCCGGACCCCCGCCCATCCAACTAATGAAAAACTGTTTTTT

D gene: NA
V gene: TRBV21-1
J gene: TRBJ2-7
clone size: NA
CDR3 protein: CASSKVGNRQTRISYEQYF
CDR3 DNA: TGTGCCAGCAGCAAAGTGGGGAATCGCCAGACACGCATTTCCTACGAGCAGTACTTC

D gene: NA
V gene: TRBV6-1
J gene: TRBJ1-2
clone size: NA
CDR3 protein: CASSEIKVIANYGYTF
CDR3 DNA: TGTGCCAGCAGTGAAATAAAAGTTATAGCTAACTATGGCTACACCTTC

D gene: NA
V gene: TRBV5-1
J gene: TRBJ2-5
clone size: NA
CDR3 protein: CVSMGLPQETQYF
CDR3 DNA: TGCGTCTCCATGGGCCTACCACAAGAGACCCAGTACTTC

D gene: TRBD2
V gene: TRBV7-2
J gene: TRBJ2-7
clone size: NA
CDR3 protein: CASSLGGGLAAYEQYF
CDR3 DNA: TGTGCCAGCAGCTTAGGGGGGGGACTAGCGGCCTACGAGCAGTACTTC

D gene: TRBD1
V gene: TRBV9
J gene: TRBJ2-1
clone size: NA
CDR3 protein: CASSVVGTGDNEQFF
CDR3 DNA: TGTGCCAGCAGCGTAGTAGGGACAGGGGACAATGAGCAGTTCTTC

D gene: NA
V gene: TRBV11-3
J gene: TRBJ1-1
clone size: NA
CDR3 protein: CASSLSLPQPPDTEAFF
CDR3 DNA: TGTGCCAGCAGCTTATCACTTCCCCAGCCCCCTGACACTGAAGCTTTCTTT

D gene: NA
V gene: TRBV15
J gene: TRBJ2-3
clone size: NA
CDR3 protein: CATSKLLTSRTDTQYF
CDR3 DNA: TGTGCCACCAGCAAGCTCCTAACTAGCCGCACAGATACGCAGTATTTT

D gene: NA
V gene: TRBV5-4
J gene: TRBJ2-5
clone size: once
CDR3 protein: CASSLRRDQETQYF
CDR3 DNA: TGTGCCAGCAGCTTACGACGGGACCAAGAGACCCAGTACTTC

D gene: NA
V gene: TRBV5-1
J gene: TRBJ1-5
clone size: NA
CDR3 protein: CASSFQGRENNQPQHF
CDR3 DNA: TGCGCCAGCAGCTTTCAAGGCAGGGAAAACAATCAGCCCCAGCATTTT

D gene: TRBD1
V gene: TRBV28
J gene: TRBJ1-5
clone size: NA
CDR3 protein: CASSKQGASQPQHF
CDR3 DNA: TGTGCCAGCAGTAAACAGGGGGCGAGTCAGCCCCAGCATTTT

D gene: NA
V gene: TRBV5-8
J gene: TRBJ2-3
clone size: once
CDR3 protein: CASTSATEISTDTQYF
CDR3 DNA: TGTGCCAGCACCTCCGCGACAGAGATTAGCACAGATACGCAGTATTTT

D gene: TRBD1
V gene: TRBV28
J gene: TRBJ1-2
clone size: once
CDR3 protein: CASSLSLQGASGYTF
CDR3 DNA: TGTGCCAGCAGTTTAAGTTTGCAGGGGGCCTCTGGCTACACCTTC

D gene: NA
V gene: TRBV6-6
J gene: TRBJ1-5
clone size: NA
CDR3 protein: CASTSQGGVQPQHF
CDR3 DNA: TGTGCCAGCACCTCACAGGGTGGGGTTCAGCCCCAGCATTTT

D gene: TRBD1
V gene: TRBV9
J gene: TRBJ1-2
clone size: NA
CDR3 protein: CASSTGTGVAYGYTF
CDR3 DNA: TGTGCCAGCAGCACCGGGACAGGGGTAGCCTATGGCTACACCTTC

D gene: TRBD1
V gene: TRBV7-8
J gene: TRBJ1-1
clone size: NA
CDR3 protein: CASSVQGGDTEAFF
CDR3 DNA: TGTGCCAGCAGCGTACAGGGGGGTGACACTGAAGCTTTCTTT

D gene: NA
V gene: TRBV28
J gene: TRBJ2-2
clone size: NA
CDR3 protein: CASSLAGQGTGELFF
CDR3 DNA: TGTGCCAGCAGTTTAGCCGGGCAAGGCACCGGGGAGCTGTTTTTT

D gene: NA
V gene: TRBV2
J gene: TRBJ1-4
clone size: NA
CDR3 protein: CASSQTGSEKLFF
CDR3 DNA: TGTGCCAGCAGTCAAACAGGGTCCGAAAAACTGTTTTTT

D gene: TRBD1
V gene: TRBV19
J gene: TRBJ1-5
clone size: NA
CDR3 protein: CASSKRQGNQPQHF
CDR3 DNA: TGTGCCAGTAGTAAACGACAGGGGAATCAGCCCCAGCATTTT

D gene: NA
V gene: TRBV29-1
J gene: TRBJ2-7
clone size: once
CDR3 protein: CSIRSRGREDEQYF
CDR3 DNA: TGCAGCATTCGTTCGAGGGGGAGAGAGGACGAGCAGTACTTC

D gene: NA
V gene: TRBV7-2
J gene: TRBJ1-6
clone size: once
CDR3 protein: CASSTIGESLHF
CDR3 DNA: TGTGCCAGCAGCACGATTGGGGAGTCCCTCCACTTT

D gene: NA
V gene: TRBV15
J gene: TRBJ1-1
clone size: NA
CDR3 protein: CATSRGGWDTEAFF
CDR3 DNA: TGTGCCACCAGCAGAGGGGGTTGGGACACTGAAGCTTTCTTT

D gene: TRBD2
V gene: TRBV2
J gene: TRBJ2-7
clone size: NA
CDR3 protein: CASTRAGGLEEQYF
CDR3 DNA: TGTGCCAGCACCAGGGCGGGAGGGCTGGAGGAGCAGTACTTC

D gene: TRBD2
V gene: TRBV30
J gene: TRBJ2-3
clone size: NA
CDR3 protein: CAWSRLAGENGRPQYF
CDR3 DNA: TGTGCCTGGAGTCGACTAGCGGGAGAAAATGGACGGCCGCAGTATTTT

D gene: NA
V gene: TRBV19
J gene: TRBJ1-2
clone size: NA
CDR3 protein: CASSNIGAYGGYTF
CDR3 DNA: TGTGCCAGTAGTAACATAGGGGCATATGGAGGCTACACCTTC

D gene: NA
V gene: TRBV5-1
J gene: TRBJ2-7
clone size: few
CDR3 protein: CASSSQGYEQYF
CDR3 DNA: TGCGCCAGCAGCTCACAGGGCTACGAGCAGTACTTC

D gene: NA
V gene: TRBV28
J gene: TRBJ2-7
clone size: NA
CDR3 protein: CASSFIDSSYEQYF
CDR3 DNA: TGTGCCAGCAGTTTTATTGACAGCTCCTACGAGCAGTACTTC

D gene: TRBD1
V gene: TRBV5-6
J gene: TRBJ1-1
clone size: NA
CDR3 protein: CASSLVAGGNTEAFF
CDR3 DNA: TGTGCCAGCAGCTTGGTGGCAGGGGGGAACACTGAAGCTTTCTTT

D gene: NA
V gene: TRBV2
J gene: TRBJ2-5
clone size: NA
CDR3 protein: CASDNTAYQETQYF
CDR3 DNA: TGTGCCAGCGACAACACAGCGTACCAAGAGACCCAGTACTTC

D gene: NA
V gene: TRBV7-9
J gene: TRBJ1-2
clone size: NA
CDR3 protein: CASSLGVTDLYGYTF
CDR3 DNA: TGTGCCAGCAGCTTAGGAGTGACAGACCTCTATGGCTACACCTTC

D gene: NA
V gene: TRBV7-2
J gene: TRBJ2-3
clone size: once
CDR3 protein: CASSLQGTDTQYF
CDR3 DNA: TGTGCCAGCAGCTTACAGGGCACAGATACGCAGTATTTT

D gene: NA
V gene: TRBV10-2
J gene: TRBJ2-1
clone size: NA
CDR3 protein: CASSESRLTGEQFF
CDR3 DNA: TGCGCCAGCAGTGAGTCCAGACTTACCGGTGAGCAGTTCTTC

D gene: NA
V gene: TRBV5-1
J gene: TRBJ2-7
clone size: NA
CDR3 protein: CASSLMGGIQGYEQYF
CDR3 DNA: TGCGCCAGCAGCTTAATGGGAGGGATACAGGGCTACGAGCAGTACTTC

D gene: NA
V gene: TRBV6-1
J gene: TRBJ2-4
clone size: NA
CDR3 protein: CASRPKTGLKNIQYF
CDR3 DNA: TGTGCCAGCAGGCCGAAGACAGGCCTGAAAAACATTCAGTACTTC

D gene: NA
V gene: TRBV18
J gene: TRBJ2-5
clone size: NA
CDR3 protein: CASSRTRVAVQETQYF
CDR3 DNA: TGTGCCAGCTCACGAACACGGGTAGCAGTACAAGAGACCCAGTACTTC

D gene: TRBD1
V gene: TRBV4-2
J gene: TRBJ2-7
clone size: NA
CDR3 protein: CASSQEKGIGGQGVPYEQYF
CDR3 DNA: TGTGCCAGCAGCCAAGAGAAGGGCATCGGGGGACAGGGGGTACCCTACGAGCAGTACTTC

D gene: NA
V gene: TRBV11-2
J gene: TRBJ2-2
clone size: NA
CDR3 protein: CASSLDFGELFF
CDR3 DNA: TGTGCCAGCAGCTTAGATTTCGGGGAGCTGTTTTTT

D gene: TRBD1
V gene: TRBV27
J gene: TRBJ1-2
clone size: NA
CDR3 protein: CASRRQGGSGYTF
CDR3 DNA: TGTGCCAGCAGACGACAGGGGGGGTCTGGCTACACCTTC

D gene: NA
V gene: TRBV11-1
J gene: TRBJ1-4
clone size: NA
CDR3 protein: CASSPGQQSTNEKLFF
CDR3 DNA: TGTGCCAGCAGCCCTGGACAGCAGTCAACTAATGAAAAACTGTTTTTT

D gene: TRBD2
V gene: TRBV5-1
J gene: TRBJ2-3
clone size: NA
CDR3 protein: CASSFSLAGDSTQYF
CDR3 DNA: TGCGCCAGCAGCTTTTCCCTAGCGGGAGACAGTACGCAGTATTTT

D gene: NA
V gene: TRBV30
J gene: TRBJ2-1
clone size: NA
CDR3 protein: CAWTRDSYNEQFF
CDR3 DNA: TGTGCCTGGACGAGGGACTCCTACAATGAGCAGTTCTTC

D gene: NA
V gene: TRBV7-8
J gene: TRBJ2-6
clone size: NA
CDR3 protein: CASSPTGYGANVLTF
CDR3 DNA: TGTGCCAGCAGCCCCACAGGGTATGGGGCCAACGTCCTGACTTTC

D gene: TRBD1
V gene: TRBV2
J gene: TRBJ2-5
clone size: NA
CDR3 protein: CASGDRVIEETQYF
CDR3 DNA: TGTGCCAGCGGGGACAGGGTGATAGAGGAGACCCAGTACTTC